Below are 26 T cell receptor beta chains sequenced from a single sample in a study of blood T cell repertoires in COVID-19. This table comes from immunoSEQ multiplex PCR, and its TCRdb copy is limited to in-frame clones, with some not included. The sample shows hundreds of thousands of clones, 85% of them seen only once. The sample consisted of peripheral blood. These receptors came from a woman aged 18 to 35 with acute or convalescent COVID-19.

V and J are TRBV29-1 and TRBJ2-4; the match to TRBD1 covers 8 bases. The junction had 8 bases not matched to a gene; V was cut back by 6 bases and J by 7 bases. CDR3 length equals 13 residues. Germline CDR1 is SQVTM and CDR2 is ANQGSEA. CDR3 sequence: CSVRSQGGNIQYF. The CDR3, as DNA: TGCAGCGTACGCTCACAGGGGGGCAACATTCAGTACTTC. Looking up the rest from reference TRBV29-1 and TRBJ2-4 gives the full variable domain: SAVISQKPSRDICQRGTSLTIQCQVDSQVTMMFWYRQQPGQSLTLIATANQGSEATYESGFVIDKFPISRPNLTFSTLTVSNMSPEDSSIYLCSVRSQGGNIQYFGAGTRLSVL.

The chain carries TRBV29-1 and TRBJ2-7; 10 bases agree with TRBD1. Germline V gene data show CDR1 as SQVTM and CDR2 as ANQGSEA. This CDR3 region has 13 residues. V was clipped by 5 bases and J by 4 bases; unmatched bases: 5. CDR3 in DNA: TGCAGCGTTATGGGACAGGGGAGGTACGAGCAGTACTTC. Protein sequence: CSVMGQGRYEQYF.

This chain connects TRBV27 to TRBJ1-2, with TRBD1 matching over 8 bases. The CDR3 runs 15 residues. Losses at the gene ends were 1 base for V and 4 bases for J; bases not matched to a gene: 5. Germline assignment: CDR1 MNHEY and CDR2 SMNVEV (reference sequence). The CDR3 loop is CASSLFSQGGYGYTF. Written as DNA, the CDR3 is TGTGCCAGCAGTTTATTCTCACAGGGGGGCTATGGCTACACCTTC.

This clone was detected only a few times. The chain links TRBV6-5 to TRBJ1-2; D is uncertain. V lost 5 bases, J lost 4 bases, and 14 bases lay in between. In germline, CDR1 is MNHEY, CDR2 SVGAGI. The CDR3 totals 14 residues. CDR3 nucleotides: TGTGCCAGCAGTCCCCCAGCGGAGTCCTATGGCTACACCTTC. Translated: CASSPPAESYGYTF.

This chain connects TRBV12-3 or TRBV12-4 to TRBJ1-1; the D gene is possibly TRBD1 (6 bases). V lost 9 bases and J lost 1, with 12 bases in between. This CDR3 is built from 13 residues. The CDR3 spells CASSPGANTEAFF. CDR3 in DNA: TGTGCCAGTTCCCCAGGGGCGAACACTGAAGCTTTCTTT.

The gene calls are TRBV29-1 and TRBJ1-2; 8 positions agree with TRBD1. Germline V lookup: CDR1 SQVTM, CDR2 ANQGSEA. This CDR3 spans 13 amino acids. The V and J ends lost 4 bases and 1 base, in that order; junction bases with no gene match: 2. CDR3 coding DNA: TGCAGCGTTGGACAGGGGCATAACTATGGCTACACCTTC. Translation gives CSVGQGHNYGYTF. Full variable domain (outside the CDR3, taken from reference TRBV29-1 and TRBJ1-2): SAVISQKPSRDICQRGTSLTIQCQVDSQVTMMFWYRQQPGQSLTLIATANQGSEATYESGFVIDKFPISRPNLTFSTLTVSNMSPEDSSIYLCSVGQGHNYGYTFGSGTRLTVV.

J is TRBJ1-6 and V is TRBV14, with a possible D match to TRBD1 (5 bases). This CDR3 contains 18 residues. Per the germline V gene, CDR1 is SGHDN and CDR2 is FVKESK. V was pared by 2 bases and J by 8 bases, with 22 bases between. In nucleotides, the CDR3 is TGTGCCAGCAGCCAAAGCCCTCTGGCCGGGGGTTTTGATTCACCCCTCCACTTT. This gives the protein CASSQSPLAGGFDSPLHF.

The CDR3 reads CAISDSGGAREQYF. The DNA for the CDR3 is TGTGCCATCAGTGACAGCGGGGGGGCCAGGGAGCAGTACTTC. This rearrangement joins TRBV10-3 to TRBJ2-7; 10 bases map to TRBD2. The CDR3 is 14 amino acids. Germline values: CDR1 ENHRY, CDR2 SYGVKD. With 3 bases clipped from V and 7 bases from J, the junction kept 6 bases outside the gene matches.

The gene calls are TRBV27 and TRBJ2-7; no firm D call. Between the trimmed V and J ends, which lost 3 bases and 6 bases, there was a span of 9 bases. The germline V gene has CDR1 MNHEY and CDR2 SMNVEV (reference sequence). There are 12 residues in the CDR3. The CDR3 spells CASSLPGLEQYF. The DNA of the CDR3 is TGTGCCAGCAGTTTGCCGGGTCTCGAGCAGTACTTC.

The gene calls are TRBV5-5 and TRBJ1-1; D is possibly TRBD1 (5 bases). The CDR3 contains 16 residues. V lost 4 bases to trimming and J lost 1 base, with 17 bases between them. CDR1 SGHKS and CDR2 YYEKEE come from the germline V gene (reference sequence). CDR3 sequence reads: CASSTSGGDRNTEAFF. DNA of the CDR3: TGTGCCAGCAGCACGTCCGGGGGGGATAGGAACACTGAAGCTTTCTTT.

The V call is TRBV15, the J call TRBJ2-1; 9 bases agree with TRBD2. CDR3 length: 18 amino acids. J was trimmed by 0 bases and V by 3 bases; bases with no gene match: 9. Per the germline V gene, CDR1 is LNHNV and CDR2 is YYDKDF (reference sequence). The CDR3 DNA reads as TGTGCCACCAGCAGGGACCTTCGCGGGAGGGTCTCCTACAATGAGCAGTTCTTC. Translating it yields CATSRDLRGRVSYNEQFF. The variable domain in full, with the rest retrieved from reference TRBV15 and TRBJ2-1, is DAMVIQNPRYQVTQFGKPVTLSCSQTLNHNVMYWYQQKSSQAPKLLFHYYDKDFNNEADTPDNFQSRRPNTSFCFLDIRSPGLGDTAMYLCATSRDLRGRVSYNEQFFGPGTRLTVL.

V usage is TRBV2 and J usage is TRBJ1-4; D possibly corresponds to TRBD1 (5 bases). Trimming cost V 3 bases and J 6 bases, with 11 bases left between them. This CDR3 region has 14 residues. CDR1 is SNHLY and CDR2 is FYNNEI in the germline V gene. As DNA, the CDR3 is TGTGCCAGCAGTGAGCCGACCAGGGATGAAAAACTGTTTTTT. It codes for CASSEPTRDEKLFF.

This clone appeared many times. CDR3 in amino acids: CASSSLTGDPTNEQFF. DNA for the CDR3: TGTGCCAGCAGCTCACTGACAGGGGACCCTACCAATGAGCAGTTCTTC. The chain employs TRBV5-6 and TRBJ2-1; 8 nucleotides agree with TRBD1. The V segment lost 3 bases and the J segment 6 bases; nucleotides outside the gene matches: 11. Looked up from germline, CDR1 is SGHDT and CDR2 is YYEEEE. The CDR3 loop spans 16 amino acids. Filled out from reference TRBV5-6 and TRBJ2-1, the complete variable domain reads DAGVTQSPTHLIKTRGQQVTLRCSPKSGHDTVSWYQQALGQGPQFIFQYYEEEERQRGNFPDRFSGHQFPNYSSELNVNALLLGDSALYLCASSSLTGDPTNEQFFGPGTRLTVL.

The rearrangement links TRBV7-9 to TRBJ2-2; D not resolved. The ends were cut back, 5 bases at V and 6 bases at J, with 4 bases in the middle. Germline V gene data show CDR1 as SEHNR and CDR2 as FQNEAQ (reference sequence). The CDR3 is 11 amino acids. CDR3 protein: CASSPAGELFF. The CDR3 DNA reads as TGTGCCAGCAGCCCTGCCGGGGAGCTGTTTTTT.

V usage is TRBV4-2 and J usage is TRBJ1-1; D gene uncertain. The CDR3 runs 13 residues. Germline CDR1 LGHNA, CDR2 YNFKEQ. The ends were cut back, 4 bases at V and 1 base at J, with 7 bases in the middle. CDR3 sequence (DNA): TGTGCCAGCAGCCTAACTAAGAACACTGAAGCTTTCTTT. Protein sequence: CASSLTKNTEAFF.

The V and J genes are TRBV5-1 and TRBJ2-5, with 7 bases matching TRBD1. The CDR3 has 17 amino acids. With 0 bases clipped from V and 5 bases from J, the junction kept 13 bases outside the gene matches. Germline V gene data show CDR1 as SGHRS and CDR2 as YFSETQ. DNA for the CDR3: TGCGCCAGCAGCTTGGCCAATCTGGGACAGCTTGGGGAGACCCAGTACTTC. Its protein is CASSLANLGQLGETQYF.

The rearrangement joins TRBV4-1 to TRBJ2-5; D is unresolved. The germline V gene encodes CDR1 MGHRA and CDR2 YSYEKL. There are 13 residues in the CDR3. The ends were cut back, 1 base at V and 5 bases at J, with 8 bases in the middle. CDR3 DNA sequence: TGCGCCAGCAGCCAAGTCCCCTCTGAGACCCAGTACTTC. Its translation: CASSQVPSETQYF.

The chain recombines TRBV4-1 with TRBJ1-1, with D tentatively TRBD1 (6 bases). The V gene lost 3 bases and the J gene lost 1 base, with 12 bases spanning the gap. This CDR3 contains 15 residues. Germline CDR1 is MGHRA and CDR2 is YSYEKL. CDR3 coding DNA: TGCGCCAGCAGCCAGTCGTGGGGGCCGAACACTGAAGCTTTCTTT. The encoded protein is CASSQSWGPNTEAFF.

The CDR3 protein is CASSSGRGANQPQHF. CDR3 sequence (DNA): TGTGCCAGCAGTTCGGGGAGGGGTGCCAATCAGCCCCAGCATTTT. The chain links TRBV7-9 to TRBJ1-5, with D possibly matching TRBD1 (5 bases). Germline V gene lookup returns CDR1 SEHNR and CDR2 FQNEAQ (reference sequence). The CDR3 spans 15 residues. Trimming cost V 6 bases and J 3 bases, with 15 bases left between them.

V is TRBV28 and J is TRBJ1-5; D gene uncertain. V shed 5 bases and J shed 0 bases, with 14 bases lying between them. This CDR3 spans 16 amino acids. Germline V CDR1 and CDR2: MDHEN, SYDVKM. CDR3 DNA: TGTGCCAGCAGTCCCTGGGCATCGAATAGCAATCAGCCCCAGCATTTT. This gives the protein CASSPWASNSNQPQHF.

Here the CDR3 reads CASSLDQPDRGGDGYTF. CDR3 DNA sequence: TGTGCCAGCAGCTTGGACCAACCGGACAGGGGCGGTGACGGCTACACCTTC. The J gene is TRBJ1-2, the V gene TRBV5-6, with 9 nucleotides matching TRBD1. CDR1 is SGHDT, CDR2 YYEEEE, per germline. This CDR3 has 17 residues. V lost 0 bases, J lost 8 bases, and 14 bases stayed unmatched.

The V gene is TRBV6-5, the J gene TRBJ1-1; D not certain. V was shortened by 8 bases and J by 2 bases, with 9 bases between the two germline ends. CDR1 is MNHEY, CDR2 SVGAGI, per germline. The CDR3 runs 12 residues. The CDR3 DNA is TGTGCCAGCGCGCAGGTAAACACTGAAGCTTTCTTT. Translating gives CASAQVNTEAFF.

This clone was picked up one time. The chain uses TRBV7-2 and TRBJ1-5; D not resolved. Trimming removed 3 bases at V and 7 bases at J, with 10 bases between. CDR1 is SGHTA, CDR2 FQGNSA, per germline. The CDR3 loop spans 13 amino acids. DNA of the CDR3: TGTGCCAGCAGCTTGAGGCTCGGGCAGCCCCAGCATTTT. As protein: CASSLRLGQPQHF.

The V call is TRBV7-3, the J call TRBJ2-7; D gene uncertain. Deletions cut 3 bases from V and 9 bases from J, with 15 bases between. The V gene's germline CDR1 is SGHTA and CDR2 FQGTGA. The CDR3 contains 13 residues. CDR3 region: CASSLVDESVQYF. In DNA form, the CDR3 reads TGTGCCAGCAGCTTGGTTGATGAGTCCGTGCAGTACTTC.

This chain joins TRBV19 and TRBJ2-7; 8 positions agree with TRBD2. The CDR3 spans 13 residues. Unmatched junction bases numbered 5, after V lost 6 bases and J lost 4 bases. The germline CDR1 and CDR2 sequences are LNHDA and SQIVND (reference sequence). CDR3 sequence reads: CASSPGGAYEQYF. The CDR3 DNA follows: TGTGCCAGTAGCCCGGGGGGGGCTTACGAGCAGTACTTC.

V usage is TRBV27 and J usage is TRBJ2-1; the D is unclear. V lost 2 bases and J lost 6, with 11 bases in between. Germline V gene sequence: CDR1 MNHEY, CDR2 SMNVEV (reference sequence). The CDR3 spans 14 residues. The CDR3 nucleotides are TGTGCCAGCAGTTTACTGGGCGTCATCAATGAGCAGTTCTTC. Encoded protein: CASSLLGVINEQFF.